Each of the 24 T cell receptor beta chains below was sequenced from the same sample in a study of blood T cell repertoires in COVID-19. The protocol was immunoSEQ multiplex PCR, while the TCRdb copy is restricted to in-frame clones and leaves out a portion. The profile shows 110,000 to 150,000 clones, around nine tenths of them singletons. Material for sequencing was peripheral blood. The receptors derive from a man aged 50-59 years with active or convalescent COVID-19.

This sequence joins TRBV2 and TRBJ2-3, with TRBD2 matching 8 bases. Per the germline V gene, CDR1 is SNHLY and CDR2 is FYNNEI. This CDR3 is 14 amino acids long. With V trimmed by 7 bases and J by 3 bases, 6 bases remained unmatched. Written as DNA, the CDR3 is TGTGCCAGCAAGATAGCGGGATCGACAGATACGCAGTATTTT. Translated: CASKIAGSTDTQYF.

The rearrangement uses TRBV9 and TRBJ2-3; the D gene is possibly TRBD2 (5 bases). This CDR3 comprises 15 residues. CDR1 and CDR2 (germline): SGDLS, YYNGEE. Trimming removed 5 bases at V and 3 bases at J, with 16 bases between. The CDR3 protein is CASSARVGLTDTQYF. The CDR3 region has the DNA TGTGCCAGCAGTGCGAGGGTGGGGTTAACAGATACGCAGTATTTT.

CDR3 sequence reads: CASSSSTGYQPQHF. The CDR3, as DNA: TGTGCCAGCAGTTCCTCAACAGGGTATCAGCCCCAGCATTTT. This rearrangement joins TRBV27 to TRBJ1-5; TRBD1 is a possible D gene (6 bases). The CDR3 consists of 14 residues. V lost 4 bases and J 5 bases, leaving 12 bases between the germline ends. Germline CDR1 and CDR2: MNHEY and SMNVEV (reference sequence).

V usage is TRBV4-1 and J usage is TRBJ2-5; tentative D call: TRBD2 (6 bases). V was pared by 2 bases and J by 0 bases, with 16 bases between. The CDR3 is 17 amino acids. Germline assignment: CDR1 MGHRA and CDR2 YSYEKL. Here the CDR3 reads CASSQLRGGAYQETQYF. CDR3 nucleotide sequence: TGCGCCAGCAGCCAACTGAGGGGCGGGGCGTACCAAGAGACCCAGTACTTC.

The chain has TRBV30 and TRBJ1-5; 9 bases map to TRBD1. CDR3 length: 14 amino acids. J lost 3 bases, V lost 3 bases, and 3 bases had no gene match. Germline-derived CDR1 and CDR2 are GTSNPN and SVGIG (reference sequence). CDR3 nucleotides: TGTGCCTGGAGCCGGGACAGGGCCAATCAGCCCCAGCATTTT. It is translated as CAWSRDRANQPQHF.

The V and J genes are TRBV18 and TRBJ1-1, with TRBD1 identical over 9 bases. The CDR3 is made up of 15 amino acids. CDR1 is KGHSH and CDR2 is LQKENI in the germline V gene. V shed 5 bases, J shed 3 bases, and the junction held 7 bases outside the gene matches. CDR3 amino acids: CASSSKQGADTEAFF. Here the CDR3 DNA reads TGTGCCAGCTCATCGAAACAGGGGGCGGACACTGAAGCTTTCTTT.

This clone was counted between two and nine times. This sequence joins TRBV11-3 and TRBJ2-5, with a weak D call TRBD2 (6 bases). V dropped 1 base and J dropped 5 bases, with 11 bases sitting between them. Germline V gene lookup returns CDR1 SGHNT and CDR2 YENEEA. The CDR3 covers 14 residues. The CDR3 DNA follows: TGTGCCAGCAGCTTAGGGTCTAGCGTGGAGACCCAGTACTTC. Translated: CASSLGSSVETQYF.

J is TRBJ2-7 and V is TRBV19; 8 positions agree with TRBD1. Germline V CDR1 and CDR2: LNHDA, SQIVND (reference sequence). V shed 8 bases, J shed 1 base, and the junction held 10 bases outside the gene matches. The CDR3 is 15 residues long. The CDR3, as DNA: TGTGCCAGTGCCTCCGGGACAGGCCTTTCCTACGAGCAGTACTTC. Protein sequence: CASASGTGLSYEQYF.

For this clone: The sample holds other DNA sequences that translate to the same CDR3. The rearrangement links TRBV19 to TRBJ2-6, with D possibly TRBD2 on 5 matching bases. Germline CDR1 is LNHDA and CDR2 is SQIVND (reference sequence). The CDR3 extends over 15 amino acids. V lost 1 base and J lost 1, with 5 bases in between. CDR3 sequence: CASSIAGSGANVLTF. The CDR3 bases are TGTGCCAGTAGTATAGCGGGGTCTGGGGCCAACGTCCTGACTTTC. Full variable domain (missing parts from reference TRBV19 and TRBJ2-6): DGGITQSPKYLFRKEGQNVTLSCEQNLNHDAMYWYRQDPGQGLRLIYYSQIVNDFQKGDIAEGYSVSREKKESFPLTVTSAQKNPTAFYLCASSIAGSGANVLTFGAGSRLTVL.

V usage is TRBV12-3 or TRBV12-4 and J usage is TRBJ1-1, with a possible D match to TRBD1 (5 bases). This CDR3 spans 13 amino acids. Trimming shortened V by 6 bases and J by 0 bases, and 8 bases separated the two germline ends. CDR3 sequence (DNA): TGTGCCAGCAGGCGGACACTGAACACTGAAGCTTTCTTT. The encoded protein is CASRRTLNTEAFF.

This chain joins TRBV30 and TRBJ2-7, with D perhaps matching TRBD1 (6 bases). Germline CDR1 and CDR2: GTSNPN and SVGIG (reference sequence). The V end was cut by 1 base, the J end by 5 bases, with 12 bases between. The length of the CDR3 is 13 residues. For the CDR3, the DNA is TGTGCCTGGAGTGAAAAGGGGGACCACGAGCAGTACTTC. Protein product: CAWSEKGDHEQYF. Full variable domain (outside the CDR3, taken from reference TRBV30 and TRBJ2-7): SQTIHQWPATLVQPVGSPLSLECTVEGTSNPNLYWYRQAAGRGLQLLFYSVGIGQISSEVPQNLSASRPQDRQFILSSKKLLLSDSGFYLCAWSEKGDHEQYFGPGTRLTVT.

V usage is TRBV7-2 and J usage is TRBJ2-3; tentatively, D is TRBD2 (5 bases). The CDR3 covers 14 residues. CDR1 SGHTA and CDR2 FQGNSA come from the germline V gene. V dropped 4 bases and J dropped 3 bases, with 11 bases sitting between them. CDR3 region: CASSYGVMTDTQYF. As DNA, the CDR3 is TGTGCCAGCAGCTACGGGGTAATGACAGATACGCAGTATTTT. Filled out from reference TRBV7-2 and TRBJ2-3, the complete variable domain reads GAGVSQSPSNKVTEKGKDVELRCDPISGHTALYWYRQSLGQGLEFLIYFQGNSAPDKSGLPSDRFSAERTGGSVSTLTIQRTQQEDSAVYLCASSYGVMTDTQYFGPGTRLTVL.

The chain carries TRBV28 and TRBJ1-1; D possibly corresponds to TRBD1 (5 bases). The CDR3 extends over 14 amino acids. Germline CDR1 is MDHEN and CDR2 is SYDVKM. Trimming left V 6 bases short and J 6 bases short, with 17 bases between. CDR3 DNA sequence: TGTGCCAGCAGCTCCGGGGGAGGAAGTGCTGAAGCTTTCTTT. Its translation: CASSSGGGSAEAFF. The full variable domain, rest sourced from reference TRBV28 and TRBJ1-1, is DVKVTQSSRYLVKRTGEKVFLECVQDMDHENMFWYRQDPGLGLRLIYFSYDVKMKEKGDIPEGYSVSREKKERFSLILESASTNQTSMYLCASSSGGGSAEAFFGQGTRLTVV.

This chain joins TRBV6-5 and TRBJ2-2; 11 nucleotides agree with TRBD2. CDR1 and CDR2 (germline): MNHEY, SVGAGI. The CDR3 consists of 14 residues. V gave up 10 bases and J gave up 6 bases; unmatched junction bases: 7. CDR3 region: CATTSGSASGELFF. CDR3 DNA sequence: TGTGCCACCACTAGCGGGAGTGCCTCCGGGGAGCTGTTTTTT.

The CDR3 region is CASSSWTDQPQHF. In DNA form, the CDR3 reads TGTGCCAGCAGTTCCTGGACAGATCAGCCCCAGCATTTT. J is TRBJ1-5 and V is TRBV6-5; possible D gene TRBD1, 6 bases. The CDR3 runs to 13 residues. Per the germline V gene, CDR1 is MNHEY and CDR2 is SVGAGI. Trimming took off 4 bases at V and 5 bases at J, with 9 bases between the two ends.

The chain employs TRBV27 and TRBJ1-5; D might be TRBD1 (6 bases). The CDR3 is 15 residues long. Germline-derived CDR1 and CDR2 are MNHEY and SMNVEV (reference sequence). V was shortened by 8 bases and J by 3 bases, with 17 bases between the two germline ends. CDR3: CASETTGRSNQPQHF. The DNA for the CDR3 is TGTGCCAGCGAAACGACAGGACGCTCCAATCAGCCCCAGCATTTT.

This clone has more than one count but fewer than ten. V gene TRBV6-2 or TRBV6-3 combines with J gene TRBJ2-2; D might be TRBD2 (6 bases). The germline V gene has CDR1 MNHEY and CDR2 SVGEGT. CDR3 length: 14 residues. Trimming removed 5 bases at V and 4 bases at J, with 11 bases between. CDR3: CASSPGEATGELFF. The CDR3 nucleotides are TGTGCCAGCAGTCCGGGGGAGGCCACCGGGGAGCTGTTTTTT.

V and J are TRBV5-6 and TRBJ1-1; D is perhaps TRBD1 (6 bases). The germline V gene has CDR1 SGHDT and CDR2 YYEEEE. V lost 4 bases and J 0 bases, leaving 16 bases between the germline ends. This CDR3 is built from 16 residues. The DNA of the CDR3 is TGTGCCAGCAGCCTCCTGACAGGTATCATGAACACTGAAGCTTTCTTT. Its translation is CASSLLTGIMNTEAFF.

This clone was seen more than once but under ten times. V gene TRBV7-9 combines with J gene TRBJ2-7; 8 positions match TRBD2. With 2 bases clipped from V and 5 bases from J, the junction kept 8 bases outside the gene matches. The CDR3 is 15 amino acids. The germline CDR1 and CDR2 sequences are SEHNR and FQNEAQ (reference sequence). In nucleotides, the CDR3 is TGTGCCAGCAGCTTACCCAGCGGGAGAAGCCACGAGCAGTACTTC. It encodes CASSLPSGRSHEQYF.

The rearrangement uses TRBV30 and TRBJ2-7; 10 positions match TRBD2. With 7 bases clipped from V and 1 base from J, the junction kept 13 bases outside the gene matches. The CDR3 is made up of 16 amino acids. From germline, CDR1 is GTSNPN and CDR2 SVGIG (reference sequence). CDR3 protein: CAYAGTSAQTSYEQYF. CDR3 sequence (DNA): TGTGCCTATGCCGGGACTAGCGCCCAGACTTCCTACGAGCAGTACTTC.

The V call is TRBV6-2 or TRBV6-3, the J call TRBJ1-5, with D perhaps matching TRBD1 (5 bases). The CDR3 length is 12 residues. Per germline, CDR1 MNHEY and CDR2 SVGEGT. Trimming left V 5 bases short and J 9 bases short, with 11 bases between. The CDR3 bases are TGTGCCAGCAGTGTCCGGCAGGGGCCCCAGCATTTT. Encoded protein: CASSVRQGPQHF.

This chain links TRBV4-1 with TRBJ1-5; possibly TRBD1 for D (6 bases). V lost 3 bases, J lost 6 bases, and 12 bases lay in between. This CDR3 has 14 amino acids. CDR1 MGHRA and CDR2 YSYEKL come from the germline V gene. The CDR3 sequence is CASSHRQAGQPQHF. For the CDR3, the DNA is TGCGCCAGCAGCCATCGACAGGCTGGTCAGCCCCAGCATTTT.

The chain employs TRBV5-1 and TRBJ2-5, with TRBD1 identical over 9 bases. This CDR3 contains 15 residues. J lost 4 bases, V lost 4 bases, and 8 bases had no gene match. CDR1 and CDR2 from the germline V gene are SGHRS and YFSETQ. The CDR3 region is CASSLSGQGVETQYF. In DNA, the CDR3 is TGCGCCAGCAGCCTGTCGGGACAGGGTGTAGAGACCCAGTACTTC.

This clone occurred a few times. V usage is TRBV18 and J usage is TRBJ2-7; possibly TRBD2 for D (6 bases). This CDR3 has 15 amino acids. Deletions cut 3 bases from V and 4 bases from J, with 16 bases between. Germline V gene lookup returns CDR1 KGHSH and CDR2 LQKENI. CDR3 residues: CASSPSRGTTYEQYF. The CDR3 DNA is TGTGCCAGCTCACCTTCCCGGGGGACGACATACGAGCAGTACTTC.